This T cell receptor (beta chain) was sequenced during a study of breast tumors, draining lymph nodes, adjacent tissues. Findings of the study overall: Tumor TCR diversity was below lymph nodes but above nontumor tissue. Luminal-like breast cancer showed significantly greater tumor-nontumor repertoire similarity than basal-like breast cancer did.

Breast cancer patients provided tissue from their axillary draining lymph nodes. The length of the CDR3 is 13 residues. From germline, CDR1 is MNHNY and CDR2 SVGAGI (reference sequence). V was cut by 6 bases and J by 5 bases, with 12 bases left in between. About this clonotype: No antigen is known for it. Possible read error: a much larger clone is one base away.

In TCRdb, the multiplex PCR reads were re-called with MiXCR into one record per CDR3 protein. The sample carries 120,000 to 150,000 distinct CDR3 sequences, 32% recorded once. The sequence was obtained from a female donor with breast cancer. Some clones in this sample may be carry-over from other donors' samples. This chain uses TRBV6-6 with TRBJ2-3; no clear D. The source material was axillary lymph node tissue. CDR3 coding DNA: TGTGCCAGCAGACCGCCATCGGTAGATACGCAGTATTTT. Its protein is CASRPPSVDTQYF.